This entry lists 30 T cell receptor beta chains sequenced from one sample in a study of neurological immune-mediated disorders. TCRdb called the 5' RACE reads again in MiXCR, with one record for every CDR3 protein. This sample yields under 85,000 distinct CDR3 sequences, of which around 14% are seen a single time; roughly 7% belongs to the top ten. The sequenced sample was PBMCs. Receptors were obtained from a woman between 50 and 59 years old in good health.

This clonotype was counted many times. The chain employs TRBV11-2 and TRBJ1-1; D gene uncertain. CDR3 length equals 13 residues. The V end was cut by 5 bases, the J end by 5 bases, with 12 bases between. Germline V lookup: CDR1 SGHAT, CDR2 FQNNGV. The DNA of the CDR3 is TGTGCCAGCAGCCCCTACTCCGGGACTGAAGCTTTCTTT. Amino acids: CASSPYSGTEAFF.

This clonotype was counted at least ten times. V and J are TRBV5-1 and TRBJ2-3, with 11 bases that match TRBD2. Per the germline V gene, CDR1 is SGHRS and CDR2 is YFSETQ. J gave up 5 bases and V 2 bases, and 10 bases lay outside the gene matches. CDR3 size: 17 residues. CDR3 sequence: CASSLLAGALMIDTQYF. CDR3 nucleotide sequence: TGCGCCAGCAGCTTACTAGCGGGAGCGCTCATGATAGATACGCAGTATTTT.

This clonotype has at least ten counts. V usage is TRBV5-1 and J usage is TRBJ1-1; a weak D match, TRBD1 (6 bases). Germline V gene data show CDR1 as SGHRS and CDR2 as YFSETQ. The CDR3 contains 15 residues. V lost 0 bases and J lost 4, with 13 bases in between. Here the CDR3 reads CASSLGGARGTEAFF. In nucleotides, the CDR3 is TGCGCCAGCAGCTTGGGGGGGGCGCGTGGCACTGAAGCTTTCTTT.

This clonotype came up many times. The chain uses TRBV5-1 and TRBJ1-2; 7 bases agree with TRBD1. Trimming removed 2 bases from V and 4 bases from J; junction bases left unmatched: 14. There are 17 residues in the CDR3. Germline V lookup: CDR1 SGHRS, CDR2 YFSETQ. The CDR3 nucleotides are TGCGCCAGCAGCTTTGGGGATGGACAGGTCACTCCCTATGGCTACACCTTC. Protein product: CASSFGDGQVTPYGYTF.

This clonotype was found many times. For the CDR3, the DNA is TGTGCCAGCAGCTCCAGACAGGGGGCATGGCAAGAGACCCAGTACTTC. Translating gives CASSSRQGAWQETQYF. The chain recombines TRBV5-5 with TRBJ2-5; 10 bases are shared with TRBD1. Looked up from germline, CDR1 is SGHKS and CDR2 is YYEKEE (reference sequence). The V segment lost 3 bases and the J segment 2 bases; nucleotides outside the gene matches: 7. The CDR3 spans 16 residues.

This clonotype was counted only a few times. One junction end disagrees with the germline gene, perhaps due to a read error. V usage is TRBV6-1 and J usage is TRBJ2-1, with D uncertain. CDR1 is MNHNS and CDR2 is SASEGT in the germline V gene. The CDR3 spans 14 residues. Here the CDR3 DNA reads TGTGCGTATCTTGACTCCCGATCCTTCAATGAGCAGTTCTTC. Its protein product is CAYLDSRSFNEQFF.

In this sample, this clonotype turned up many times. The chain carries TRBV6-1 and TRBJ2-3; a possible D gene is TRBD2 (7 bases). This CDR3 comprises 15 residues. The V gene lost 1 base and the J gene lost 4 bases, with 12 bases spanning the gap. Per germline, CDR1 MNHNS and CDR2 SASEGT. The CDR3 region has the DNA TGTGCCAGCAGTGAAGGGGCGGGGGCCCCAGATACGCAGTATTTT. This gives the protein CASSEGAGAPDTQYF.

There are many counts of this clonotype. The V call is TRBV7-2, the J call TRBJ2-7; TRBD1 matches at 10 bases. This CDR3 is built from 15 residues. Germline CDR1 SGHTA, CDR2 FQGNSA. The V segment lost 4 bases and the J segment 1 base; nucleotides outside the gene matches: 4. The CDR3 sequence is CASSSWDRGSYEQYF. The CDR3, as DNA: TGTGCCAGCAGCTCGTGGGACAGGGGTTCCTACGAGCAGTACTTC.

This clonotype was detected many times. This chain connects TRBV29-1 to TRBJ1-1; D uncertain. This CDR3 has 13 amino acids. CDR1 and CDR2 from the germline V gene are SQVTM and ANQGSEA. The V gene lost 7 bases and the J gene lost 0 bases, with 12 bases spanning the gap. The CDR3 protein is CSALQHLNTEAFF. The CDR3 DNA sequence: TGCAGCGCCCTACAGCACCTGAACACTGAAGCTTTCTTT.

This clonotype was picked up many times. The chain combines TRBV3-1 with TRBJ2-5; no reliable D call. Trimming shortened V by 5 bases and J by 3 bases, and 7 bases separated the two germline ends. CDR3 length equals 12 residues. Germline lookup yields CDR1 LGHDT and CDR2 YNNKEL (reference sequence). CDR3 amino acids: CASSFDKETQYF. As DNA, the CDR3 is TGTGCCAGCAGCTTTGATAAAGAGACCCAGTACTTC.

The table lists this clonotype with many counts. This chain links TRBV5-1 with TRBJ1-1; 10 bases match TRBD1. V trimming: 4 bases; J trimming: 5 bases; junction bases outside the gene matches: 11. Germline V CDR1 and CDR2: SGHRS, YFSETQ. The CDR3 totals 16 residues. CDR3 loop: CASSKMTGGSGTEAFF. In nucleotides, the CDR3 is TGCGCCAGCAGCAAAATGACAGGGGGCTCAGGGACTGAAGCTTTCTTT.

This clonotype was recorded at least ten times. The chain recombines TRBV5-1 with TRBJ2-5; 8 nucleotides match TRBD1. V lost 3 bases and J lost 5; bases outside the gene matches: 12. The CDR3 loop spans 16 amino acids. Germline loops: CDR1 SGHRS, CDR2 YFSETQ. CDR3 in amino acids: CASSSGGRGPSETQYF. The CDR3 nucleotides are TGCGCCAGCAGCTCCGGGGGCAGGGGGCCGTCGGAGACCCAGTACTTC.

At least ten counts were recorded for this clonotype. The rearrangement uses TRBV9 and TRBJ2-5, with 14 nucleotides matching TRBD2. The CDR3 runs to 17 residues. From germline, CDR1 is SGDLS and CDR2 YYNGEE. Unmatched junction bases numbered 9, after V lost 4 bases and J lost 4 bases. CDR3 sequence: CASSRPTSGGARETQYF. The CDR3 coding sequence is TGTGCCAGCAGCAGACCGACTAGCGGGGGGGCCCGAGAGACCCAGTACTTC.

This clonotype occurred many times. The chain employs TRBV20-1 and TRBJ2-7, with TRBD2 matching over 7 bases. The CDR3 contains 15 residues. V lost 3 bases to trimming and J lost 4 bases; unmatched junction nucleotides: 12. Germline lookup yields CDR1 DFQATT and CDR2 SNEGSKA (reference sequence). The CDR3: CSASQRAGSMYEQYF. In nucleotides, the CDR3 is TGCAGTGCTAGCCAGAGAGCGGGGAGCATGTACGAGCAGTACTTC.

At least ten counts were recorded for this clonotype. CDR3 sequence reads: CASRRQGSTDTQYF. The CDR3 DNA is TGTGCCAGTCGGAGACAGGGCAGCACAGATACGCAGTATTTT. The chain uses TRBV21-1 and TRBJ2-3; the DNA was not used to check the table's D call, TRBD1. TRBV21-1 is a pseudogene. The CDR3 length is 14 residues.

This chain connects TRBV7-9 to TRBJ2-1, with 7 bases fitting TRBD2. Germline values: CDR1 SEHNR, CDR2 FQNEAQ (reference sequence). The length of the CDR3 is 13 residues. Trimming at V came to 11 bases and at J to 0 bases, leaving 4 bases not matched to a gene. CDR3 nucleotides: TGTGCCCTAGCGGTTCGCTCCTACAATGAGCAGTTCTTC. Translation gives CALAVRSYNEQFF.

This clonotype has a count of ten or more. This chain links TRBV3-1 with TRBJ2-1, with 12 bases that match TRBD2. V lost 4 bases and J lost 5; bases outside the gene matches: 3. The germline V gene has CDR1 LGHDT and CDR2 YNNKEL (reference sequence). The length of the CDR3 is 15 residues. CDR3 DNA: TGTGCCAGCAGCCGGCTAGCGGGAGGGCACAATGAGCAGTTCTTC. It encodes CASSRLAGGHNEQFF.

This clonotype was recorded at least ten times. V usage is TRBV12-3 or TRBV12-4 and J usage is TRBJ2-7, with a tentative D call TRBD1 (6 bases). The CDR3 covers 15 residues. The V and J ends lost 5 bases and 1 base respectively, with 15 bases between them. The CDR3 DNA reads as TGTGCCAGCAGTCTTCTCACAGGGATTTCCTACGAGCAGTACTTC. Protein: CASSLLTGISYEQYF.

Ten or more counts support this clonotype. V gene TRBV20-1 combines with J gene TRBJ2-3, with D possibly TRBD2 on 6 matching bases. The CDR3 runs to 15 residues. CDR1 is DFQATT, CDR2 SNEGSKA, per germline (reference sequence). V gave up 3 bases and J gave up 4 bases, with 17 bases separating them. CDR3 DNA sequence: TGCAGTGCTAGGGGGGGTGAGGGGCGCGCAGATACGCAGTATTTT. This translates into CSARGGEGRADTQYF.

As to this clonotype: Possible read error: a much larger clone is one base away. CDR3 bases: TGCAGTCGAGTCGGGACAGTGAATGAAGCTTTCTTT. Translated, it gives CSRVGTVNEAFF. The gene calls are TRBV20-1 and TRBJ1-1, with TRBD1 matching 7 bases. Germline assignment: CDR1 DFQATT and CDR2 SNEGSKA (reference sequence). Losses at the gene ends were 8 bases for V and 7 bases for J; bases not matched to a gene: 10. The CDR3 contains 12 residues.

Ten or more counts support this clonotype. V is TRBV20-1 and J is TRBJ1-1; TRBD1 agrees at 9 bases. The junction had 9 bases not matched to a gene; V was cut back by 8 bases and J by 5 bases. Per the germline V gene, CDR1 is DFQATT and CDR2 is SNEGSKA (reference sequence). The CDR3 is made up of 13 amino acids. The CDR3 spells CSPTGGKRTEAFF. The CDR3 DNA sequence: TGCAGTCCGACAGGGGGGAAGAGGACTGAAGCTTTCTTT.

The table lists this clonotype with a few counts. The rearrangement links TRBV3-1 to TRBJ1-5, with 7 nucleotides matching TRBD1. J gave up 6 bases and V 1 base, and 6 bases lay outside the gene matches. Germline V lookup: CDR1 LGHDT, CDR2 YNNKEL (reference sequence). This CDR3 is built from 15 residues. The CDR3 spells CASSQVAGGGQPQHF. The CDR3 nucleotides are TGTGCCAGCAGCCAAGTGGCAGGGGGTGGTCAGCCCCAGCATTTT.

This clonotype was recorded many times. This rearrangement joins TRBV12-3 or TRBV12-4 to TRBJ2-2; D is perhaps TRBD1 or TRBD2 (5 bases each). V was pared by 6 bases and J by 6 bases, with 17 bases between. The CDR3 covers 15 residues. CDR3 coding DNA: TGTGCCAGCAGCACAACGGGGCTTGTCGCCGGGGAGCTGTTTTTT. Translation gives CASSTTGLVAGELFF.

This clonotype was seen ten or more times. The gene calls are TRBV24-1 and TRBJ1-2; D not certain. Germline CDR1 reads KGHDR; CDR2 reads SFDVKD. The CDR3 totals 14 residues. V dropped 4 bases and J dropped 4 bases, with 12 bases sitting between them. CDR3 loop: CATSDHGRGYGYTF. In nucleotides, the CDR3 is TGTGCCACCAGTGACCATGGTCGGGGCTATGGCTACACCTTC.

This clonotype turned up a few times. The rearrangement links TRBV5-4 to TRBJ2-5; TRBD2 matches at 8 bases. Germline V gene data show CDR1 as SGHNT and CDR2 as YYREEE (reference sequence). The CDR3 is made up of 15 amino acids. J lost 2 bases, V lost 9 bases, and 12 bases had no gene match. CDR3 coding DNA: TGTGCCACCAACCTCGGCGGGGGGCAGCAAGAGACCCAGTACTTC. Amino acid sequence: CATNLGGGQQETQYF.

V usage is TRBV11-2 and J usage is TRBJ2-7; D gene uncertain. Per the germline V gene, CDR1 is SGHAT and CDR2 is FQNNGV. Trimming shortened V by 1 base and J by 2 bases, and 15 bases separated the two germline ends. The CDR3 runs 16 residues. CDR3 DNA sequence: TGTGCCAGCAGCTTAGTAGGTACCCAGAATCCCTACGAGCAGTACTTC. Residues: CASSLVGTQNPYEQYF. Filled out from reference TRBV11-2 and TRBJ2-7, the complete variable domain reads EAGVAQSPRYKIIEKRQSVAFWCNPISGHATLYWYQQILGQGPKLLIQFQNNGVVDDSQLPKDRFSAERLKGVDSTLKIQPAKLEDSAVYLCASSLVGTQNPYEQYFGPGTRLTVT.

This clonotype was recorded many times. The CDR3 loop is CASSQGTGRDTEAFF. The CDR3 DNA reads as TGTGCCAGCAGCCAGGGGACAGGGCGGGACACTGAAGCTTTCTTT. V is TRBV3-1 and J is TRBJ1-1; 9 bases map to TRBD1. Germline V gene data show CDR1 as LGHDT and CDR2 as YNNKEL (reference sequence). V was pared by 3 bases and J by 3 bases, with 5 bases of the junction left unmatched. This CDR3 contains 15 residues.

This clonotype has at least ten counts. The genes are TRBV27 and TRBJ2-7; D possibly corresponds to TRBD1 (5 bases). CDR3 length: 12 amino acids. V lost 6 bases and J 3 bases, leaving 9 bases between the germline ends. The V gene's germline CDR1 is MNHEY and CDR2 SMNVEV (reference sequence). The CDR3 coding sequence is TGTGCCAGCAGGGACACCTACTACGAGCAGTACTTC. This translates into CASRDTYYEQYF.

On this clonotype itself: The junction shows a germline mismatch at one end, possibly a read error. The chain joins TRBV20-1 to TRBJ2-3; 7 bases fit TRBD2. There are 15 residues in the CDR3. Germline CDR1 DFQATT, CDR2 SNEGSKA (reference sequence). The CDR3 loop reads CSVRDMRGSTDTQYF. CDR3 DNA sequence: TGCAGTGTTAGAGATATGCGGGGGAGTACAGATACGCAGTATTTT.

This clonotype has a count of ten or more. The rearrangement links TRBV28 to TRBJ2-2; weak D call: TRBD1 (6 bases). V lost 6 bases and J 1 base, leaving 12 bases between the germline ends. Germline values: CDR1 MDHEN, CDR2 SYDVKM. This CDR3 region has 15 residues. The CDR3 coding sequence is TGTGCCAGCAGCCAAGGGACACTGAACACCGGGGAGCTGTTTTTT. It encodes CASSQGTLNTGELFF.